In its sample, the clone carrying this TCR beta chain was seen many times. Germline V gene lookup returns CDR1 SGHRS and CDR2 YFSETQ. The V and J ends lost 0 bases and 4 bases respectively, with 4 bases between them. The CDR3 loop spans 13 amino acids. The sample is drawn from a study of Graves' ophthalmopathy and Graves' hyperthyroidism. For the study at large: Specimen type is peripheral blood, obtained at initial diagnosis before any treatment.

What supplied the PBMCs was roughly 9.7 ml of fresh peripheral blood. From RNA, the CDR3 regions of TCR beta chains were amplified and sequenced. Second-round multiplex PCR followed a first-round RT-PCR using HTBI primers. Via MiXCR, TCRdb re-called the multiplex PCR reads, giving one row per CDR3 protein. Of 200,000 to 250,000 distinct CDR3 sequences in the sample, roughly 21% were seen once. Sequencing was performed on peripheral blood. The origin of this receptor is a woman aged 45-59 years with Graves' ophthalmopathy. The V and J genes are TRBV5-1 and TRBJ2-2; unclear D gene. The CDR3 reads CASSLAVTGELFF. The CDR3 DNA reads as TGCGCCAGCAGCTTGGCAGTCACCGGGGAGCTGTTTTTT.